The rows below give T cell receptor beta chains drawn from one sample of a study of T cell changes during pregnancy in multiple sclerosis. Method: immunoSEQ multiplex PCR; TCRdb's copy keeps in-frame clones and lacks some. The sample lists around 45,000 clones; more than 90% were seen once. The sequences come from CD4+ T cells from peripheral blood mononuclear cells, collected in the second trimester of pregnancy. These receptor sequences come from a female donor in good health, enrolled as a control in a pregnancy study. The CDR3 runs from the conserved cysteine through the conserved F or W. D genes are given only for firm matches. Clone size is given for some rows only: seen once, a few or many times, or a class if the clone is expanded.

TRBV7-9	TRBJ2-3	12	TRBD1	once	CATGTGVDTQYF	TGTGCCACCGGGACAGGGGTAGACACGCAGTATTTT
TRBV18	TRBJ2-1	17	TRBD2	-	CASSPRNSGGQYNEQFF	TGTGCCAGCTCACCACGTAACAGCGGGGGGCAATACAATGAGCAGTTCTTC
TRBV27	TRBJ1-2	15	-	once	CASSSPSGSNYGYTF	TGTGCCAGCAGTTCCCCTTCAGGGTCTAACTATGGCTACACCTTC
TRBV5-1	TRBJ1-2	14	TRBD1	-	CASSPGQELSGYTF	TGCGCCAGCAGCCCGGGACAGGAGCTATCTGGCTACACCTTC
TRBV4-3	TRBJ1-3	16	TRBD1	-	CASSQATGAPVDTIYF	TGCGCCAGCAGCCAAGCCACAGGGGCACCTGTCGACACCATATATTTT
TRBV2	TRBJ1-2	13	TRBD1	-	CASGRTGGSGYTF	TGTGCCAGCGGACGGACAGGGGGCAGTGGCTACACCTTC
TRBV6-5	TRBJ1-5	13	-	once	CASSYSRDQPQHF	TGTGCCAGCAGTTACTCGCGCGATCAGCCCCAGCATTTT
TRBV2	TRBJ2-1	11	-	-	CASSVGYAQFF	TGTGCCAGCAGTGTGGGCTACGCGCAGTTCTTC
TRBV5-5	TRBJ2-5	16	TRBD2	-	CASSRTSGRLGETQYF	TGTGCCAGCAGCAGGACTAGCGGGAGGCTTGGGGAGACCCAGTACTTC
TRBV19	TRBJ2-1	14	TRBD2	-	CASSPLAGVNEQFF	TGTGCCAGTAGTCCCCTAGCGGGAGTCAATGAGCAGTTCTTC